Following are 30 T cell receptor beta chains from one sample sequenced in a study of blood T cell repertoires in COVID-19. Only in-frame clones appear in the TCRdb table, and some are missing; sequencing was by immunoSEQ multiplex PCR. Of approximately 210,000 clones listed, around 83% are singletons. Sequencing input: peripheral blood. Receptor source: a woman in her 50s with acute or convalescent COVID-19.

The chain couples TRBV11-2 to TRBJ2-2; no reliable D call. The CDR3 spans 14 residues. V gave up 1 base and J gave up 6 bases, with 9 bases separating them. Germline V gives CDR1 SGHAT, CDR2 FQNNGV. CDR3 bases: TGTGCCAGCAGCTTAGGCCTAGTGTCCGGGGAGCTGTTTTTT. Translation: CASSLGLVSGELFF.

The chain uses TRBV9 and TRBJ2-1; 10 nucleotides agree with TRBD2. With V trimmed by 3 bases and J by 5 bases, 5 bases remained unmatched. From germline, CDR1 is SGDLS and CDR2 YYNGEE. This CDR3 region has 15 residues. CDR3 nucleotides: TGTGCCAGCAGCGCCGGGACTAGCGAGCACAATGAGCAGTTCTTC. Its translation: CASSAGTSEHNEQFF.

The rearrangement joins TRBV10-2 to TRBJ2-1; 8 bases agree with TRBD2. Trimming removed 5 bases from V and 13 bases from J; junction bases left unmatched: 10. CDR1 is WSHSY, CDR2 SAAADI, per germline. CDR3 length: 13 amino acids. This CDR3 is CASSRTSGGEQFF. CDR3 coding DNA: TGCGCCAGCAGTCGGACTTCGGGGGGGGAACAGTTCTTC.

This chain's CDR3 is CASSDPQGLAGDTGELFF. The CDR3 bases are TGTGCCAGCAGTGATCCCCAGGGACTAGCGGGAGACACCGGGGAGCTGTTTTTT. The chain joins TRBV2 to TRBJ2-2; TRBD2 aligns across 14 bases. Unmatched junction bases numbered 6, after V lost 3 bases and J lost 3 bases. There are 18 residues in the CDR3. Germline V gene sequence: CDR1 SNHLY, CDR2 FYNNEI.

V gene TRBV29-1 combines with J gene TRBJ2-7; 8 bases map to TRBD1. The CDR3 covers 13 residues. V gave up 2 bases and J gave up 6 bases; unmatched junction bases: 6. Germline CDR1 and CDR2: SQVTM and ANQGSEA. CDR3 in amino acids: CSVERTGIREQYF. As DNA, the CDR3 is TGCAGCGTTGAAAGGACAGGGATTCGCGAGCAGTACTTC.

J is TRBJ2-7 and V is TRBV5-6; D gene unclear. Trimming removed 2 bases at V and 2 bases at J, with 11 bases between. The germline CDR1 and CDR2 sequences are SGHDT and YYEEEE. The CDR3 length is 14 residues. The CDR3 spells CASSFTGSTYEQYF. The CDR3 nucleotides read TGTGCCAGCAGCTTTACCGGGTCTACCTACGAGCAGTACTTC.

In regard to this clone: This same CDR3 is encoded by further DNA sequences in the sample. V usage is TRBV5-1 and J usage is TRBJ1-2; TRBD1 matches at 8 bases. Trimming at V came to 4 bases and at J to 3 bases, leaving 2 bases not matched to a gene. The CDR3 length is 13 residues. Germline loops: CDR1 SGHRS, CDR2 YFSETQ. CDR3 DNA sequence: TGCGCCAGCAGCCTACAGGGGGACTATGGCTACACCTTC. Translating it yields CASSLQGDYGYTF.

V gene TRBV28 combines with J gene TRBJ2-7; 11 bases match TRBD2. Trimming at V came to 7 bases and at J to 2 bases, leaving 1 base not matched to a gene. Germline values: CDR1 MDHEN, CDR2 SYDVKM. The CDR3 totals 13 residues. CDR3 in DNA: TGTGCCAGCAAGACTAGCGGGACCTACGAGCAGTACTTC. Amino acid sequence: CASKTSGTYEQYF.

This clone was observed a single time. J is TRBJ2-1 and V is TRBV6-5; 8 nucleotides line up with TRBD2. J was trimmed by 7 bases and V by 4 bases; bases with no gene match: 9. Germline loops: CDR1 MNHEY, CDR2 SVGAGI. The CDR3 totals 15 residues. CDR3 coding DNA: TGTGCCAGCAGTTCCCAGCGGGAGCTGGGGAATGAGCAGTTCTTC. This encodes CASSSQRELGNEQFF.

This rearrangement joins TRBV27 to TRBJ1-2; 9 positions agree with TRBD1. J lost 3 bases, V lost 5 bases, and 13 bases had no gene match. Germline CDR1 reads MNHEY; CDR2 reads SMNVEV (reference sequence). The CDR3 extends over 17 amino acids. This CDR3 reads CASSPIPRDRVDYGYTF. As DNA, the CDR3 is TGTGCCAGCAGTCCGATACCCCGGGACAGGGTTGACTATGGCTACACCTTC.

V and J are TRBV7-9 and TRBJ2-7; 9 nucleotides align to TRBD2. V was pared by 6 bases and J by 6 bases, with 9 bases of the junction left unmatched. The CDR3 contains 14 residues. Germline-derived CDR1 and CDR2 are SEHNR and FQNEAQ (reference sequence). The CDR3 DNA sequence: TGTGCCAGCAGGTCCCCTAGCGGGAAAATCGAGCAGTACTTC. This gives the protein CASRSPSGKIEQYF.

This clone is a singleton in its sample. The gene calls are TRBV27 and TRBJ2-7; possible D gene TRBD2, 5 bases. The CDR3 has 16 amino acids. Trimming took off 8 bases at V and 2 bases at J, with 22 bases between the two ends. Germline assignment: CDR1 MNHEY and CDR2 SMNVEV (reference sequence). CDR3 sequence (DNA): TGTGCCAGCCGGGCCGGGTTTGGGGAGCCCACCTACGAGCAGTACTTC. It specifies CASRAGFGEPTYEQYF.

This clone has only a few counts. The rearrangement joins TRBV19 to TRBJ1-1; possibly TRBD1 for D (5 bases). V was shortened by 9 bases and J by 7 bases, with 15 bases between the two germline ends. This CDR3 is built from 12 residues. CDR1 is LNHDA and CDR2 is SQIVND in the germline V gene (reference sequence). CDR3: CASHDRHLEAFF. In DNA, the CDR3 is TGTGCCAGCCATGACAGACACCTTGAAGCTTTCTTT.

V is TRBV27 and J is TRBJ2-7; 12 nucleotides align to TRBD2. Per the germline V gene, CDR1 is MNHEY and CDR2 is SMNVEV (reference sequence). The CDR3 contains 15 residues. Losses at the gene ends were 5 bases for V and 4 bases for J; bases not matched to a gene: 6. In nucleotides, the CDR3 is TGTGCCAGCAGTCCCCACGGGACTAGCGGGTACGAGCAGTACTTC. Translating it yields CASSPHGTSGYEQYF.

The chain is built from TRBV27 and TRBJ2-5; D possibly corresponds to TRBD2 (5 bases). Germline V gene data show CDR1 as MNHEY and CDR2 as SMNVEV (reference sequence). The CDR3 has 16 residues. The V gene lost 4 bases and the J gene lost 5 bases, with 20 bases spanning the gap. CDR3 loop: CASSSYPSTRRETQYF. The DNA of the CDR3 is TGTGCCAGCAGTTCCTACCCTAGCACCCGGCGGGAGACCCAGTACTTC.

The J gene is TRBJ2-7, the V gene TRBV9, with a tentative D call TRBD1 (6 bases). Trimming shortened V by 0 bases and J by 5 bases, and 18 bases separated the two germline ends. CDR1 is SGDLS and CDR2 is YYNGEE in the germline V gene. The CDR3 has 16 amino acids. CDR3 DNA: TGTGCCAGCAGCGTAGGGGTCGGCAGGGGTTCTGACGAGCAGTACTTC. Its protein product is CASSVGVGRGSDEQYF.

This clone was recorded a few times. CDR3 DNA: TGTGCCACCCTGGGGCGGGAGTCAGCCTACGAGCAGTACTTC. Encoded protein: CATLGRESAYEQYF. V gene TRBV28 combines with J gene TRBJ2-7; 7 nucleotides line up with TRBD2. V lost 10 bases and J lost 2; bases outside the gene matches: 11. The CDR3 is 14 amino acids. The V gene's germline CDR1 is MDHEN and CDR2 SYDVKM.

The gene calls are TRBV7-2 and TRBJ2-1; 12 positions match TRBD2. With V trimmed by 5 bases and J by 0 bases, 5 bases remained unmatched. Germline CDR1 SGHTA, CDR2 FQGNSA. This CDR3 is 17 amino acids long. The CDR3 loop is CASSPSTSGSSYNEQFF. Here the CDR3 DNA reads TGTGCCAGCAGCCCTTCGACTAGCGGGAGCTCCTACAATGAGCAGTTCTTC.

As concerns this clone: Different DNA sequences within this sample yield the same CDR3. The CDR3: CSASGGEQYF. The CDR3 DNA sequence: TGCAGTGCCTCGGGGGGGGAGCAGTACTTC. The chain recombines TRBV20-1 with TRBJ2-7, with TRBD2 identical over 8 bases. Looked up from germline, CDR1 is DFQATT and CDR2 is SNEGSKA (reference sequence). The CDR3 contains 10 residues. The V and J ends lost 6 bases and 7 bases, in that order; junction bases with no gene match: 2.

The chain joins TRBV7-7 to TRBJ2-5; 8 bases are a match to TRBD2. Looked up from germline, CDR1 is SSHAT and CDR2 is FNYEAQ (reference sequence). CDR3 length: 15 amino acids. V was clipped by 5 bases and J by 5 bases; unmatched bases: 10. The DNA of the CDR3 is TGTGCCAGCAGCCGCGTCGGGGGGGGCGACGAGACCCAGTACTTC. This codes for CASSRVGGGDETQYF.

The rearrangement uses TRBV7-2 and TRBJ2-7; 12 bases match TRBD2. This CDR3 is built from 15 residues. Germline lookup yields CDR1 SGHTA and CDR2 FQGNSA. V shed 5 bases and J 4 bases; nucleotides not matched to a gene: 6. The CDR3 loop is CASSPTSGRIYEQYF. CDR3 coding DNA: TGTGCCAGCAGCCCGACTAGCGGGAGAATATACGAGCAGTACTTC.

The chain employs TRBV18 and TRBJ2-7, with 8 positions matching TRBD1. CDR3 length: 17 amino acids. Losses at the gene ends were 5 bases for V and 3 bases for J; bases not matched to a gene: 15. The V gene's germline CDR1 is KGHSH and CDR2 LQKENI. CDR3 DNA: TGTGCCAGCTCATCCGCTGACAGGGGTACCGGGTTCTACGAGCAGTACTTC. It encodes CASSSADRGTGFYEQYF. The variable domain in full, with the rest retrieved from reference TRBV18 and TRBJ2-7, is NAGVMQNPRHLVRRRGQEARLRCSPMKGHSHVYWYRQLPEEGLKFMVYLQKENIIDESGMPKERFSAEFPKEGPSILRIQQVVRGDSAAYFCASSSADRGTGFYEQYFGPGTRLTVT.

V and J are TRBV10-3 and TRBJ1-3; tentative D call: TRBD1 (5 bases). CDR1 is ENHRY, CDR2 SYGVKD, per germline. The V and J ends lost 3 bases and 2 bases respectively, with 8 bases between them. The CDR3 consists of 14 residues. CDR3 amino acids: CAISEAGAGNTIYF. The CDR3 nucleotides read TGTGCCATCAGTGAAGCGGGGGCTGGAAACACCATATATTTT.

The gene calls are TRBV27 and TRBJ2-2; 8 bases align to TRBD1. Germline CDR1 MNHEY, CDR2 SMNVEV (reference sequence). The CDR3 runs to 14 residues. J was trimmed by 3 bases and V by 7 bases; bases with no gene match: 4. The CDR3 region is CASKDRVDTGELFF. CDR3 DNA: TGTGCCAGCAAGGACAGGGTGGACACCGGGGAGCTGTTTTTT.

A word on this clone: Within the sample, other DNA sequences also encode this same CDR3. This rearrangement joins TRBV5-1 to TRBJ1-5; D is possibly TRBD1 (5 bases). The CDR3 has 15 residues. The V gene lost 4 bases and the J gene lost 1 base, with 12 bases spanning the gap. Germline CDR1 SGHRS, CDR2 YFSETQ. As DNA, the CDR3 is TGCGCCAGCAGCCCGGGACTCCTGAGCAATCAGCCCCAGCATTTT. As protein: CASSPGLLSNQPQHF.

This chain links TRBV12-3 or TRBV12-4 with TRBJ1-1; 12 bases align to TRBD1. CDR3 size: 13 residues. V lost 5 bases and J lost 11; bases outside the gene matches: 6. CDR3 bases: TGTGCCAGCAGTGGGACAGGGGGCGGGGAGGCTTTCTTT. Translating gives CASSGTGGGEAFF.

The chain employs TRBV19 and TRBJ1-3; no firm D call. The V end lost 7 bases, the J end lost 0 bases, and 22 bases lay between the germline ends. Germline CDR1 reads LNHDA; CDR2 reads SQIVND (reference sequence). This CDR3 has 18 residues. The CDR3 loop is CASNTRRAGTSSGNTIYF. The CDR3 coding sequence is TGTGCCAGTAACACACGACGGGCGGGAACCAGCTCTGGAAACACCATATATTTT.

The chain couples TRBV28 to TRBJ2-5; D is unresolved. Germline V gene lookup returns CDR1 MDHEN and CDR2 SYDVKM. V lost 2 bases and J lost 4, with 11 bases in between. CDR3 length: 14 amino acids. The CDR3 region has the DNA TGTGCCAGCAGTTTAGGTCGAGGTCGAGAGACCCAGTACTTC. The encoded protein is CASSLGRGRETQYF.

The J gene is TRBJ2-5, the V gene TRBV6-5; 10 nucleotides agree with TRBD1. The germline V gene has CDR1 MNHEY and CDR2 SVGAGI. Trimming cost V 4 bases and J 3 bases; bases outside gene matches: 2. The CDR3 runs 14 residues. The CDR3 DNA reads TGTGCCAGCAGTTTAGGGACAGGGGAAGAGACCCAGTACTTC. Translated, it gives CASSLGTGEETQYF.

DNA of the CDR3: TGTGCCACCAGTGATTTCTCAGGGAAGGGATCTAACTATGGCTACACCTTC. Translation: CATSDFSGKGSNYGYTF. The V and J genes are TRBV24-1 and TRBJ1-2; D is perhaps TRBD1 (5 bases). This CDR3 region has 17 residues. Trimming took 1 base from V and 0 from J, leaving 14 bases between them. Germline V gene lookup returns CDR1 KGHDR and CDR2 SFDVKD.